The clone carrying this T cell receptor beta chain was found once. These data belong to a study of control samples from healthy donors and cancer patients. The repertoire was sequenced with immunoSEQ multiplex PCR; TCRdb's copy has only in-frame clones and lacks some. The data hold about 110,000 clones, with 88% observed a single time. V was pared by 5 bases and J by 5 bases, with 8 bases of the junction left unmatched. Germline CDR1 MNHEY, CDR2 SMNVEV (reference sequence). This CDR3 contains 14 residues. The sequence derives from a woman aged 60-75 years with lung cancer. The chain uses TRBV27 and TRBJ2-5; 7 nucleotides match TRBD2. Sequenced material: PBMCs. In DNA form, the CDR3 reads TGTGCCAGCAGTCTCAGCGGGACCGTGGAGACCCAGTACTTC. This sequence encodes CASSLSGTVETQYF.